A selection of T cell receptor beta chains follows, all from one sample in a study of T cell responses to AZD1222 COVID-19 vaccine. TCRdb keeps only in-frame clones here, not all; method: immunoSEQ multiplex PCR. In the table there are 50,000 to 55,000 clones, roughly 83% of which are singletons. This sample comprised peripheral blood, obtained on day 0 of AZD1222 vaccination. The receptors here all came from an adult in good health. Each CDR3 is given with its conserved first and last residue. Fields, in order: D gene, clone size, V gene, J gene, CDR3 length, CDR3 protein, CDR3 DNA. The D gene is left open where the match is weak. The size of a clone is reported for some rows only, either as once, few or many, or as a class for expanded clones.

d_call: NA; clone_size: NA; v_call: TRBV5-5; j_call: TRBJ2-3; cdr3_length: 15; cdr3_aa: CASSLDRVGTDTQYF; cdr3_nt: TGTGCCAGCAGCTTGGACAGGGTGGGCACAGATACGCAGTATTTT
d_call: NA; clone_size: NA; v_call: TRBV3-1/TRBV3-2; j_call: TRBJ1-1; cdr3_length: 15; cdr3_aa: CASRPGHSANTEAFF; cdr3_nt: TGTGCCAGCAGACCGGGACACTCAGCGAACACTGAAGCTTTCTTT
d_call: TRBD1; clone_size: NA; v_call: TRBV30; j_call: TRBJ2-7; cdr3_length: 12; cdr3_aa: CAWTGGSYEQYF; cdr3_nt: TGTGCCTGGACAGGGGGCTCCTACGAGCAGTACTTC
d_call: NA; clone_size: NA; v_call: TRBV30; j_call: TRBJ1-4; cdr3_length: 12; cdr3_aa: CAWGSGGEKLFF; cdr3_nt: TGTGCCTGGGGAAGCGGGGGGGAAAAACTGTTTTTT
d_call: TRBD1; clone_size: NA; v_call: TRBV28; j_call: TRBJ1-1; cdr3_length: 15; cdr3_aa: CASSLPGQGGTEAFF; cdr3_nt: TGTGCCAGCAGTTTACCCGGACAGGGAGGCACTGAAGCTTTCTTT
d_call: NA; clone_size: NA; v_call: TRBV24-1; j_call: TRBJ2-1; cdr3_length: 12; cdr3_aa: CATSDFSRGQFF; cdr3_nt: TGTGCCACCAGTGATTTTAGTCGGGGGCAGTTCTTC
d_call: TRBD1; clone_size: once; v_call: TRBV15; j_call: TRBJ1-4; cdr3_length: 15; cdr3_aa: CATSGQTGFYEKLFF; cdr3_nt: TGTGCCACCAGCGGTCAGACAGGGTTTTATGAAAAACTGTTTTTT
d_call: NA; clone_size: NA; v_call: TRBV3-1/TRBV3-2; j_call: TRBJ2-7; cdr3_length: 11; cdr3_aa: CASSQVDEQYF; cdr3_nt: TGTGCCAGCAGCCAAGTCGACGAGCAGTACTTC
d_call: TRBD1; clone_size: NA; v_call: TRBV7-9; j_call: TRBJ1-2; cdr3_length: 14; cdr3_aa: CASSDEGQIYGYTF; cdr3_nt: TGTGCCAGCAGCGACGAGGGACAGATCTATGGCTACACCTTC
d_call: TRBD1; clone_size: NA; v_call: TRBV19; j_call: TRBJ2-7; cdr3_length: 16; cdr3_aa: CASSTSHGTGFYEQYF; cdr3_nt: TGTGCCAGTAGTACATCCCACGGGACAGGGTTCTACGAGCAGTACTTC
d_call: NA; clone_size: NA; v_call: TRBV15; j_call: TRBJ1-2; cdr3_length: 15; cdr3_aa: CATSRDPPGARGYTF; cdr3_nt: TGTGCCACCAGCAGAGATCCCCCGGGGGCGCGGGGCTACACCTTC
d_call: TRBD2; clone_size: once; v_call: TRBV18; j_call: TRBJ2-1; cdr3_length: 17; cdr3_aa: CASSLSTSGRFPYEQFF; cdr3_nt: TGTGCCAGCTCACTTAGTACTAGCGGGAGGTTCCCATATGAGCAGTTCTTC
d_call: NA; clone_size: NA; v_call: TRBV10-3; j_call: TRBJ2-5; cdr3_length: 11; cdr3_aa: CAIGDLETQYF; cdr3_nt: TGTGCCATCGGTGACTTAGAGACCCAGTACTTC
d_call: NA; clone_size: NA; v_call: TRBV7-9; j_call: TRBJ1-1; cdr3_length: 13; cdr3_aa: CASSTGWDTEAFF; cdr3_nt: TGTGCCAGCAGCACAGGGTGGGACACTGAAGCTTTCTTT
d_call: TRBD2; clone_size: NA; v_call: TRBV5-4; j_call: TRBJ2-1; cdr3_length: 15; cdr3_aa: CASSLYRTSDAEQFF; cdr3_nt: TGTGCCAGCAGCTTGTACCGGACTAGCGACGCTGAGCAGTTCTTC
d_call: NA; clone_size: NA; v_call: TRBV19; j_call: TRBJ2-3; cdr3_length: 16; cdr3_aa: CATMRRGSQSTDTQYF; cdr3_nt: TGTGCCACTATGAGGAGGGGGAGCCAAAGCACAGATACGCAGTATTTT
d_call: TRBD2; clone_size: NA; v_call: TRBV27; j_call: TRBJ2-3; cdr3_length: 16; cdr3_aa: CASSSRLAGGIDTQYF; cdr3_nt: TGTGCCAGCAGTTCCCGGCTAGCGGGAGGCATAGATACGCAGTATTTT
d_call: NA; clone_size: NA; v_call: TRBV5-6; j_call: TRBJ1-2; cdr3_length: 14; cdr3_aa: CASSFVASSYGYTF; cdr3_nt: TGTGCCAGCAGCTTCGTCGCGTCCTCCTATGGCTACACCTTC
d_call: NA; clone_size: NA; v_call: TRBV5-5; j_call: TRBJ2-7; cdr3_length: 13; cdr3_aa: CASSLVQGLEQYF; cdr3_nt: TGTGCCAGCAGCTTGGTCCAGGGACTGGAGCAGTACTTC
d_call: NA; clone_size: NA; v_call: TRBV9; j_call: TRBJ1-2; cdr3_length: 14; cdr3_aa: CASREGAGIYGYTF; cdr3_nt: TGTGCCAGCAGAGAGGGTGCAGGAATCTATGGCTACACCTTC
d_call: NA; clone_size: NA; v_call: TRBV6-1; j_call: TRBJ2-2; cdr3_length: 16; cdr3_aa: CASSEADISNTGELFF; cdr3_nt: TGTGCCAGCAGTGAAGCTGACATCTCGAACACCGGGGAGCTGTTTTTT
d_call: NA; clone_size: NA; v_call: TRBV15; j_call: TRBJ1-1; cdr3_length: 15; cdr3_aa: CATSRDPGGGTEAFF; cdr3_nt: TGTGCCACCAGCAGAGATCCGGGGGGCGGAACTGAAGCTTTCTTT
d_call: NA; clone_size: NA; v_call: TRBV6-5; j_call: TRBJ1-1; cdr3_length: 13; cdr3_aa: CASSSQGNTEAFF; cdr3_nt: TGTGCCAGCAGTTCCCAAGGGAACACTGAAGCTTTCTTT
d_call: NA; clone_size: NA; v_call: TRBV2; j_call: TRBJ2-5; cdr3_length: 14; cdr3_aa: CASSVFSAQETQYF; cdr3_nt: TGTGCCAGCAGTGTATTTTCGGCCCAAGAGACCCAGTACTTC
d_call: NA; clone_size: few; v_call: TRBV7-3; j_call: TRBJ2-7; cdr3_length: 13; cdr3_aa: CASSPRIGHEQYF; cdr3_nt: TGTGCCAGCAGCCCCCGCATAGGTCACGAGCAGTACTTC
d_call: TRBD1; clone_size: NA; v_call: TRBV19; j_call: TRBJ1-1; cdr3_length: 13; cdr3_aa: CASDRAQGTEAFF; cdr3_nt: TGTGCCTCGGACAGGGCGCAGGGCACTGAAGCTTTCTTT
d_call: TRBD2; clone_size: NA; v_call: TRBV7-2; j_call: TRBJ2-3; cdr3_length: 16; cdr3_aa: CASSLGTSGSTDTQYF; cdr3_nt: TGTGCCAGCAGCTTAGGGACTAGCGGAAGCACAGATACGCAGTATTTT
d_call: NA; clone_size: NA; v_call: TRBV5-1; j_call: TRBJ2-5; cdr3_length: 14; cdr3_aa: CASSSDGRQETQYF; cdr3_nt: TGCGCCAGCAGTTCGGACGGCAGACAAGAGACCCAGTACTTC
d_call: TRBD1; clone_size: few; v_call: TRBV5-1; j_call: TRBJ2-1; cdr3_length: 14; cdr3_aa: CASSPGTDYNEQFF; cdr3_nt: TGCGCCAGCAGCCCCGGGACAGACTACAATGAGCAGTTCTTC
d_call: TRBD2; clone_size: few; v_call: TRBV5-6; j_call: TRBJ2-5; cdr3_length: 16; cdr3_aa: CASSLASSGSEETQYF; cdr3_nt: TGTGCCAGCAGCTTGGCTTCTAGCGGGAGTGAAGAGACCCAGTACTTC
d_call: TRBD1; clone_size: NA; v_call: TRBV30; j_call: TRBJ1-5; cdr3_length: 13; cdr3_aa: CAWSYRGDQPQHF; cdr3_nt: TGTGCCTGGAGTTACAGGGGGGATCAGCCCCAGCATTTT
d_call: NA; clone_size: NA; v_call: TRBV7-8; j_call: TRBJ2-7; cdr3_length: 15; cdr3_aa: CASSLEAGQAYEQYF; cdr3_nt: TGTGCCAGCAGCTTAGAAGCGGGACAGGCCTACGAGCAGTACTTC
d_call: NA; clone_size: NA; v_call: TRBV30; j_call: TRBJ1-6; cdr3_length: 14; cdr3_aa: CAWSAHTRDSPLHF; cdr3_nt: TGTGCCTGGAGTGCTCACACCAGGGACTCACCCCTCCACTTT
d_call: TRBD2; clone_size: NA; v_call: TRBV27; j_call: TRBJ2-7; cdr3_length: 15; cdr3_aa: CASSRGLAASYEQYF; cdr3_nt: TGTGCCAGCAGCCGGGGACTAGCGGCATCCTACGAGCAGTACTTC
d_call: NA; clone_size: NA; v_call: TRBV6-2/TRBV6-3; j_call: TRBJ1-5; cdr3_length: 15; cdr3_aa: CASSYSLLMDQPQHF; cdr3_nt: TGTGCCAGCAGTTACTCGCTTCTCATGGATCAGCCCCAGCATTTT
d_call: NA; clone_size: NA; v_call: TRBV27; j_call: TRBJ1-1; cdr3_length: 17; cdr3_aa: CASSLIRVGELGAEAFF; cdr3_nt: TGTGCCAGCAGCCTAATAAGGGTGGGGGAACTTGGGGCTGAAGCTTTCTTT
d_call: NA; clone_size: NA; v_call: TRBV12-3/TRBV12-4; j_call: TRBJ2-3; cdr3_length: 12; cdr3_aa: CASSQPPDTQYF; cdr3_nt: TGTGCCAGCAGTCAACCGCCAGATACGCAGTATTTT
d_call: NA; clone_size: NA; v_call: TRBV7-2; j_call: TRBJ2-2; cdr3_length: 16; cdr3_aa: CASSSPGGQLTGELFF; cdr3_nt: TGTGCCAGCAGTTCTCCCGGCGGGCAACTTACCGGGGAGCTGTTTTTT
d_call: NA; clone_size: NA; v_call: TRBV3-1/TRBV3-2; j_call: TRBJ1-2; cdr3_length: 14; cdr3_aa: CASSLGTVNYGYTF; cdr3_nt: TGTGCCAGCAGCCTTGGGACTGTTAACTATGGCTACACCTTC
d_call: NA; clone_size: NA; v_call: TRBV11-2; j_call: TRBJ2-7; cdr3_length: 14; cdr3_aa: CASSLDPSSYEQYF; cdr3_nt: TGTGCCAGCAGCTTAGACCCTTCGTCCTACGAGCAGTACTTC
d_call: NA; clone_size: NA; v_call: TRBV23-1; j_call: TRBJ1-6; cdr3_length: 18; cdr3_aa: CASSQSEKGFTYNSPLHF; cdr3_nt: TGCGCCAGCAGTCAATCGGAAAAAGGGTTCACCTATAATTCACCCCTCCACTTT
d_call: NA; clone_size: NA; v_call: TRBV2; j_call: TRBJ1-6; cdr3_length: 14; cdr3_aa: CASSVQGINSPLHF; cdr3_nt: TGTGCCAGCAGTGTTCAAGGGATTAATTCACCCCTCCACTTT
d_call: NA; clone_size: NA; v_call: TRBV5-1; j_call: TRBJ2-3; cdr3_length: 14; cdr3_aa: CASSFSHSTDTQYF; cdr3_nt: TGCGCCAGCAGCTTTTCCCATAGCACAGATACGCAGTATTTT
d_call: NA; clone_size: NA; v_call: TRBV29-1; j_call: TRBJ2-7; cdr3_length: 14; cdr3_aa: CSVEDGTLSYEQYF; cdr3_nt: TGCAGCGTTGAAGATGGTACACTCTCCTACGAGCAGTACTTC
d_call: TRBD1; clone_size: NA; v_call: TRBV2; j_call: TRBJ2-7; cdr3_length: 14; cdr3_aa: CASSKDRGSYEQYF; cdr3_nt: TGTGCCAGCAGCAAGGACAGGGGCTCCTACGAGCAGTACTTC
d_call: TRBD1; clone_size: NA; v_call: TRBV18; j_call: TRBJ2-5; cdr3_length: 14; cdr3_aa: CASSPGTGQETQYF; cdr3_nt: TGTGCCAGCTCACCAGGGACAGGACAAGAGACCCAGTACTTC
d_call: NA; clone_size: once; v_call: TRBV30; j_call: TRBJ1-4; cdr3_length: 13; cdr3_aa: CAWSRGGGEKLFF; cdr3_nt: TGTGCCTGGAGTAGGGGTGGGGGGGAAAAACTGTTTTTT
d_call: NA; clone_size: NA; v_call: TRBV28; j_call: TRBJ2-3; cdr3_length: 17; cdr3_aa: CASTPGGAGDRTDTQYF; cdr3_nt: TGTGCCAGCACCCCAGGAGGGGCAGGGGATCGAACAGATACGCAGTATTTT
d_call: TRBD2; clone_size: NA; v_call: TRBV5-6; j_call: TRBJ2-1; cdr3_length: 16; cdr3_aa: CASSLWTSGRIHEQFF; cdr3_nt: TGTGCCAGCAGCTTATGGACTAGCGGGAGGATACATGAGCAGTTCTTC